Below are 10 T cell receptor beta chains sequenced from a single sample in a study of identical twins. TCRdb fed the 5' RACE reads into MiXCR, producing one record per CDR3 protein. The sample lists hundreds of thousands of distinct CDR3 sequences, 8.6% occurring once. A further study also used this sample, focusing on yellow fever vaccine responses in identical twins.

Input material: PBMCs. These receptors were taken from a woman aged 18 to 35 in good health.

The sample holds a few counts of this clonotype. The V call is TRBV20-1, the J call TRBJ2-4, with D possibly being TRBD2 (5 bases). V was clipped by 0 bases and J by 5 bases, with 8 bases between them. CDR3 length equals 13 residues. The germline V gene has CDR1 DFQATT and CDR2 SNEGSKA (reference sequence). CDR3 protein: CSARDGLQNIQYF. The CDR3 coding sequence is TGCAGTGCTAGAGACGGACTGCAAAACATTCAGTACTTC.

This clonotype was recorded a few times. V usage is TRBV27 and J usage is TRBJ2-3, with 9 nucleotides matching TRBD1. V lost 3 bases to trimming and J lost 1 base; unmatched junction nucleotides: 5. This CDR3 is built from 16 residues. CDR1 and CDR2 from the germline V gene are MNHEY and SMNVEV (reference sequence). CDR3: CASSLDRGGRTDTQYF. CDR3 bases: TGTGCCAGCAGTTTGGACAGGGGAGGGCGCACAGATACGCAGTATTTT.

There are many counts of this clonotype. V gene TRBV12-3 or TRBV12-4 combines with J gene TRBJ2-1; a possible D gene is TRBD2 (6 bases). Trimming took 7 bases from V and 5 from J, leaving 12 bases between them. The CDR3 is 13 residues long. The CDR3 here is CASTAGGNNEQFF. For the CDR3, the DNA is TGTGCCAGCACAGCGGGTGGTAACAATGAGCAGTTCTTC.

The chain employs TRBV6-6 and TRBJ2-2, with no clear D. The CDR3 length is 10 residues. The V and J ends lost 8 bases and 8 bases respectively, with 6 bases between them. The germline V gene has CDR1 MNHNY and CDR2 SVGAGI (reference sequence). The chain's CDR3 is CASGRGELFF. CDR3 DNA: TGTGCCAGCGGGCGAGGGGAGCTGTTTTTT.

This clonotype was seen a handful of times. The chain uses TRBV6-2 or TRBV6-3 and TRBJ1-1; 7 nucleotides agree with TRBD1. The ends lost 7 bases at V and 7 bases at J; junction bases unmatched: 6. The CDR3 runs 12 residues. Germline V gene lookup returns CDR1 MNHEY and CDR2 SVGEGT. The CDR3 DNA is TGTGCCAGCACTAAAGGGGGCCTTGAAGCTTTCTTT. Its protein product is CASTKGGLEAFF.

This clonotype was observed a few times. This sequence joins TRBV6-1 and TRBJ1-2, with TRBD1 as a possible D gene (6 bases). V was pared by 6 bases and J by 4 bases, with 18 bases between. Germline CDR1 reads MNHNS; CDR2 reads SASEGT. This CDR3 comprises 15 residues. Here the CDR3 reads CASRLQDSPIYGYTF. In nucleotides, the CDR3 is TGTGCCAGCAGGCTTCAGGACAGTCCGATCTATGGCTACACCTTC.

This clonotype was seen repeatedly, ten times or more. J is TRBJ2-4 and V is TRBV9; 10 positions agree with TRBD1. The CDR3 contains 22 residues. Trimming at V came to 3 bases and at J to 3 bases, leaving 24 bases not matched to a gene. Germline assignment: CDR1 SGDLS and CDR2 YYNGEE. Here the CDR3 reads CASSELNPGTGDSNLVKNIQYF. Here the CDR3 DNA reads TGTGCCAGCAGCGAACTTAATCCCGGGACAGGGGATAGTAATTTGGTCAAAAACATTCAGTACTTC. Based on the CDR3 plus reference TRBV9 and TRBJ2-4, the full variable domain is DSGVTQTPKHLITATGQRVTLRCSPRSGDLSVYWYQQSLDQGLQFLIQYYNGEERAKGNILERFSAQQFPDLHSELNLSSLELGDSALYFCASSELNPGTGDSNLVKNIQYFGAGTRLSVL.

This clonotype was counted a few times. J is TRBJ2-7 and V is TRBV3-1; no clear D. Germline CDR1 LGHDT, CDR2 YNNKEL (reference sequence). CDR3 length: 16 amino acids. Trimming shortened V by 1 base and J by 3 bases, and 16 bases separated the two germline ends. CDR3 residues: CASSQGPRYSIYEQYF. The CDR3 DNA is TGTGCCAGCAGCCAAGGACCTCGATACTCCATCTACGAGCAGTACTTC.

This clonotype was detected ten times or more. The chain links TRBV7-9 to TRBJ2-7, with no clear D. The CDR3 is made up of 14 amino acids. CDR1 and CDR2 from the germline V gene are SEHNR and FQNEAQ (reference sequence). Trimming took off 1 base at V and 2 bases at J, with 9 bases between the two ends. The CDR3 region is CASSLVYRPYEQYF. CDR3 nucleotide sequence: TGTGCCAGCAGCTTAGTGTACAGACCCTACGAGCAGTACTTC. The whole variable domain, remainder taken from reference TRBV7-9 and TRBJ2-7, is DTGVSQNPRHKITKRGQNVTFRCDPISEHNRLYWYRQTLGQGPEFLTYFQNEAQLEKSRLLSDRFSAERPKGSFSTLEIQRTEQGDSAMYLCASSLVYRPYEQYFGPGTRLTVT.

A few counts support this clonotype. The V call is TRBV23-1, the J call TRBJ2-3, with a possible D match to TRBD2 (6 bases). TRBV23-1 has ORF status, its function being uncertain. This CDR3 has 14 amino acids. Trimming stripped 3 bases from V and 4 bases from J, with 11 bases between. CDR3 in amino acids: CASSHSSGADTQYF. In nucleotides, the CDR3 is TGCGCCAGCAGTCACTCCTCGGGGGCAGATACGCAGTATTTT.